The source of this TCR beta chain is a study of response to subunit inactivated influenza vaccine. Study-wide results and caveats: The study's authors posited that every seasonal influenza vaccination enlists few new T cells.

TCRdb analysed the RT-PCR reads with MiXCR anew, one entry per CDR3 protein. The table lists 550,000 to 650,000 distinct CDR3 sequences, roughly 12% of them singletons. Germline lookup yields CDR1 LGHDT and CDR2 YNNKEL (reference sequence). The CDR3 is 17 amino acids. V gave up 1 base and J gave up 6 bases, with 19 bases separating them. This clonotype was counted ten times or more. Its specificity is unknown. V is TRBV3-1 and J is TRBJ2-1; D is ambiguous. Here the sequenced sample was PBMCs from blood, taken on the day of vaccination. The source of this sequence is a man in his fifties or sixties who received an inactivated influenza vaccine. CDR3 residues: CASSQAVNPFLGNEQFF. DNA for the CDR3: TGTGCCAGCAGCCAAGCGGTAAACCCTTTCTTGGGCAATGAGCAGTTCTTC.